This T cell receptor beta chain came from a study of blood T cell repertoires in COVID-19 (dated by TCRdb to 2020 to 2022). About the investigation overall: Samples from collaborators originated in the United States, Italy and Spain and spanned both the acute and convalescent phases of COVID-19. The prospective study material was composed of cDNA or gDNA derived from T cells, B-cell-depleted T cells, or PBMCs. Deeply sampled blood TCRbeta repertoires from subjects exposed to, actively infected with, or recovered from COVID-19 were included in the dataset. The repertoires were released in a freely available public database meant as a resource for research on the immune response to SARS-CoV-2. Samples were obtained from the ongoing ImmuneRACE study (first 160 participants) and from 1,254 subjects provided by 6 global collaborators. A de-identified subject ID, COVID-19 status, age in years and sex were almost always included in the sample metadata. HLA class I and class II types, where available, came from metadata supplied by the sample provider rather than from assay-based typing.

Including the terminal cysteine and phenylalanine, the CDR3 comprises 12 residues. Only the CDR3 DNA stays, 36 bases, in frame from base 1. The germline V and J ends show losses of 6 bases and 6 bases respectively, and no gene match explains 1 base of the junction. As to this clone: No antigen is known for it. No qualities accompany the bases; no much larger clone lies one base away.

TCRbeta CDR3 regions were amplified from genomic DNA using the immunoSEQ Assay, a bias-controlled multiplex PCR. In the authors' own workflow: The number of nucleated cells in each sample was estimated by amplification of reference gene primers within the assay. Sequence reads were collapsed and filtered to measure the absolute abundance of every unique TCRbeta CDR3 rearrangement. For each sample, productive Simpson clonality was calculated as the square root of Simpson's diversity index across productive rearrangements. TCRdb took over this immuneACCESS table, retaining in-frame rearrangements with V and J assigned. Such tables are incomplete; in checked studies, under half of the missing clones stem from an unresolved V gene, and the remainder is unexplained. Clone size and V and J calls were adopted from that table, with D and trimming inferred from the DNA. In this sample the table shows about 300,000 clones, 85% of which occur a single time. Jointly, the top ten make up 1.5% to 2% of the sample.

Results the study describes overall, beyond this receptor: The amount of clinical and demographic metadata varied by source and participant and was provided uncurated.

In the prospective study, participants were about 18 to 95 years old, resided in approximately 22 geographic areas of the United States, and were enrolled through a virtual design. To assign participants to cohorts, the prospective study relied on clinical history that participants themselves reported in a screening survey and a study questionnaire. A participant counted as exposed if, within 2 weeks of entering the study, that participant had been in contact with someone who had a PCR-confirmed or clinician-diagnosed COVID-19 case. In the prospective study, whole blood, serum and a nasopharyngeal or oropharyngeal swab were collected from each participant by mobile phlebotomists. Over an approximately 2-month period, participants in the prospective study had the option of providing additional blood draws and questionnaires. Blood samples from the prospective study were shipped frozen or at room temperature prior to DNA extraction.

The rearranged segments are TRBV12-3 or TRBV12-4 and TRBJ2-1, and TRBD2 aligns with 8 junction nucleotides. The clonotype comes from a woman aged 25 to 39 who had been exposed to COVID-19. The sample consisted of PBMCs or T cells enriched from blood (not recorded which). CDR3 loop: CASSGTSNEQFF. The DNA reads TGTGCCAGCAGCGGGACTAGCAATGAGCAGTTCTTC.